The 30 T cell receptor beta chains listed next were all sequenced from one sample in a study of neurological immune-mediated disorders. Using its own MiXCR run on the 5' RACE reads, TCRdb lists one record per CDR3 protein. This sample has 55,000 to 65,000 distinct CDR3 sequences; about 10% occur once, and the top ten carry about 6.6%. This sample's time point: longitudinal time-point 1 (baseline). Material for sequencing was PBMCs. The source is a male donor with HTLV-1-associated myelopathy (HAM/TSP).

This clonotype occurred many times. This chain joins TRBV27 and TRBJ2-7, with D perhaps matching TRBD2 (7 bases). The germline CDR1 and CDR2 sequences are MNHEY and SMNVEV (reference sequence). The germline V and J ends were trimmed by 6 bases and 12 bases, with 27 bases remaining between them. There are 15 residues in the CDR3. The CDR3 is CASRPRGGLSTVLYF. CDR3 coding DNA: TGTGCCAGCAGACCTAGGGGGGGGCTCTCAACGGTGTTGTACTTC.

This clonotype was detected ten times or more. The V gene is TRBV11-3, the J gene TRBJ1-1, with D possibly being TRBD1 (6 bases). The V end was cut by 6 bases, the J end by 7 bases, with 18 bases between. Germline CDR1 and CDR2: SGHNT and YENEEA. This CDR3 is built from 14 residues. The CDR3 DNA reads TGTGCCAGCAGACCGCGGACAGCCAGTAATGAAGCTTTCTTT. Translated, it gives CASRPRTASNEAFF. Full variable domain (missing parts from reference TRBV11-3 and TRBJ1-1): EAGVVQSPRYKIIEKKQPVAFWCNPISGHNTLYWYLQNLGQGPELLIRYENEEAVDDSQLPKDRFSAERLKGVDSTLKIQPAELGDSAVYLCASRPRTASNEAFFGQGTRLTVV.

The chain combines TRBV4-1 with TRBJ1-5, with D hard to call. Trimming stripped 0 bases from V and 0 bases from J, with 6 bases between. This CDR3 is 15 amino acids long. Germline V lookup: CDR1 MGHRA, CDR2 YSYEKL. CDR3 loop: CASSQEGNSNQPQHF. The CDR3 nucleotides read TGCGCCAGCAGCCAAGAGGGCAATAGCAATCAGCCCCAGCATTTT.

This clonotype was observed at least ten times. The chain uses TRBV11-2 and TRBJ1-4; D unclear. Trimming left V 4 bases short and J 4 bases short, with 10 bases between. The CDR3 runs to 14 residues. The germline CDR1 and CDR2 sequences are SGHAT and FQNNGV. As DNA, the CDR3 is TGTGCCAGCAGCTCAGTCCTGGGTAATGAAAAACTGTTTTTT. Its protein is CASSSVLGNEKLFF.

In this sample, this clonotype turned up many times. This chain joins TRBV5-5 and TRBJ2-3; tentatively, D is TRBD2 (5 bases). The CDR3 runs to 14 residues. The ends were cut back, 2 bases at V and 4 bases at J, with 11 bases in the middle. Per germline, CDR1 SGHKS and CDR2 YYEKEE (reference sequence). The CDR3 nucleotides are TGTGCCAGCAGCTTCCTACTAGGCCCAGATACGCAGTATTTT. Residues: CASSFLLGPDTQYF.

The chain combines TRBV7-3 with TRBJ2-1; 10 nucleotides line up with TRBD2. V dropped 5 bases and J dropped 8; count of bases not matched to a gene: 6. The CDR3 is 14 residues long. Germline values: CDR1 SGHTA, CDR2 FQGTGA. The CDR3 sequence is CASSIAGGLDEQFF. CDR3 sequence (DNA): TGTGCCAGCAGCATAGCGGGGGGCCTCGATGAGCAGTTCTTC.

This clonotype was seen at least ten times. This chain connects TRBV4-2 to TRBJ2-1, with 7 bases matching TRBD2. Trimming at V came to 5 bases and at J to 0 bases, leaving 10 bases not matched to a gene. The CDR3 has 17 amino acids. The germline V gene encodes CDR1 LGHNA and CDR2 YNFKEQ. The CDR3 is CASSSRLARSSYNEQFF. Written as DNA, the CDR3 is TGTGCCAGCAGCTCCCGACTAGCCCGGAGCTCCTACAATGAGCAGTTCTTC.

Many counts were recorded for this clonotype. The V and J genes are TRBV7-2 and TRBJ2-2; maybe TRBD1 (6 bases). Germline V CDR1 and CDR2: SGHTA, FQGNSA. Trimming shortened V by 3 bases and J by 7 bases, and 12 bases separated the two germline ends. CDR3 length: 14 residues. Here the CDR3 reads CASSFNRAIGELFF. For the CDR3, the DNA is TGTGCCAGCAGCTTTAACAGGGCCATCGGGGAGCTGTTTTTT.

A note on this clonotype: A much larger clone differs from this one at a single base, so this may be a read error. The chain recombines TRBV28 with TRBJ1-6, with 7 bases identical to TRBD1. This CDR3 contains 15 residues. Germline CDR1 MDHEN, CDR2 SYDVKM. As DNA, the CDR3 is TGTGTCAGCAGTTTAAGACAGGGTGCAGGTTCACCCCTCCACTTT. Its protein product is CVSSLRQGAGSPLHF.

CDR3 nucleotide sequence: TGTGCCAGCAGTCCAGGCTGGTCCTACGAGCAGTACTTC. Amino acid sequence: CASSPGWSYEQYF. The chain is built from TRBV28 and TRBJ2-7; D gene uncertain. V lost 5 bases and J lost 1, with 9 bases in between. The CDR3 is 13 residues long. CDR1 MDHEN and CDR2 SYDVKM come from the germline V gene.

In its sample, this clonotype was seen many times. This chain uses TRBV24-1 with TRBJ2-7; no definite D call. Germline assignment: CDR1 KGHDR and CDR2 SFDVKD. The germline V and J ends were trimmed by 5 bases and 5 bases, with 15 bases remaining between them. CDR3 size: 14 residues. This chain's CDR3 is CATSGAALQHEQYF. CDR3 bases: TGTGCCACCAGTGGCGCAGCCCTACAGCACGAGCAGTACTTC.

The chain is built from TRBV28 and TRBJ1-5, with D tentatively TRBD1 (5 bases). V lost 5 bases and J 7 bases, leaving 15 bases between the germline ends. Germline lookup yields CDR1 MDHEN and CDR2 SYDVKM. The CDR3 has 14 amino acids. The CDR3 loop is CASSRRAGTQPQHF. Written as DNA, the CDR3 is TGTGCCAGCAGTAGGCGGGCAGGGACCCAGCCCCAGCATTTT.

This clonotype was recorded at least ten times. The chain links TRBV9 to TRBJ2-4, with TRBD2 matching 7 bases. Germline assignment: CDR1 SGDLS and CDR2 YYNGEE. J lost 5 bases, V lost 4 bases, and 12 bases had no gene match. This CDR3 spans 16 amino acids. DNA for the CDR3: TGTGCCAGCAGCCCCCATGATGGGAGGGTTCAAAACATTCAGTACTTC. It translates to CASSPHDGRVQNIQYF.

V is TRBV4-3 and J is TRBJ1-1, with no clear D. The V and J ends lost 0 bases and 4 bases respectively, with 6 bases between them. This CDR3 spans 13 amino acids. Germline V gene data show CDR1 as LGHNA and CDR2 as YSLEER. CDR3 region: CASSQDRSTEAFF. The CDR3 coding sequence is TGCGCCAGCAGCCAAGACAGGAGCACTGAAGCTTTCTTT.

Points on this clonotype: Compared with germline, one end of the junction differs, possibly owing to a read error. The chain couples TRBV10-3 to TRBJ1-5, with D possibly TRBD1 on 6 matching bases. This CDR3 is built from 14 residues. CDR1 is ENHRY, CDR2 SYGVKD, per germline. The CDR3 sequence: CAISAGDIQQPRHF. CDR3 nucleotide sequence: TGTGCCATAAGTGCCGGGGACATCCAGCAGCCCCGGCATTTT.

This clonotype occurred many times. The J gene is TRBJ1-4, the V gene TRBV7-9; 8 nucleotides match TRBD1. This CDR3 region has 13 residues. Germline assignment: CDR1 SEHNR and CDR2 FQNEAQ (reference sequence). After removal of 3 bases from V and 11 bases from J, the junction contained 5 bases not matched to a gene. The CDR3 nucleotides are TGTGCCAGCAGCTTCGACAGGGGTGGGAAACTGTTTTTT. It is translated as CASSFDRGGKLFF.

This clonotype was counted many times. In DNA form, the CDR3 reads TGCAGTGCTAAGACAGGGTTGAACACTGAAGCTTTCTTT. Its protein is CSAKTGLNTEAFF. The chain uses TRBV20-1 and TRBJ1-1; 7 nucleotides align to TRBD1. Trimming cost V 4 bases and J 0 bases; bases outside gene matches: 2. This CDR3 contains 13 residues. The germline V gene encodes CDR1 DFQATT and CDR2 SNEGSKA (reference sequence).

At least ten counts were recorded for this clonotype. The V call is TRBV10-3, the J call TRBJ1-2; no clear D. Germline-derived CDR1 and CDR2 are ENHRY and SYGVKD. This CDR3 spans 12 amino acids. The V and J ends lost 2 bases and 5 bases respectively, with 6 bases between them. This CDR3 reads CAISEVGYGYTF. As DNA, the CDR3 is TGTGCCATCAGTGAGGTGGGGTATGGCTACACCTTC.

This clonotype was recorded many times. J is TRBJ2-5 and V is TRBV6-5, with D possibly being TRBD1 (6 bases). The CDR3 is 12 amino acids. Trimming shortened V by 6 bases and J by 6 bases, and 11 bases separated the two germline ends. CDR1 is MNHEY, CDR2 SVGAGI, per germline. DNA of the CDR3: TGTGCCAGCAGCCACAGGGACAAGACCCAGTACTTC. This gives the protein CASSHRDKTQYF.

Many counts were recorded for this clonotype. The rearrangement links TRBV5-1 to TRBJ2-3; D unclear. The V and J ends lost 0 bases and 3 bases respectively, with 5 bases between them. The germline V gene has CDR1 SGHRS and CDR2 YFSETQ. The CDR3 spans 13 residues. The CDR3 nucleotides read TGCGCCAGCAGCTTGGAGGGAACAGATACGCAGTATTTT. Amino acid sequence: CASSLEGTDTQYF. Filled out from reference TRBV5-1 and TRBJ2-3, the complete variable domain reads KAGVTQTPRYLIKTRGQQVTLSCSPISGHRSVSWYQQTPGQGLQFLFEYFSETQRNKGNFPGRFSGRQFSNSRSEMNVSTLELGDSALYLCASSLEGTDTQYFGPGTRLTVL.

This clonotype appeared many times. The chain recombines TRBV5-5 with TRBJ1-2; 10 bases match TRBD1. Germline V gene data show CDR1 as SGHKS and CDR2 as YYEKEE (reference sequence). J was trimmed by 8 bases and V by 4 bases; bases with no gene match: 11. This CDR3 region has 15 residues. The DNA for the CDR3 is TGTGCCAGCAGCCTAGGGACAGGGGCCCTTAGGGGCTACACCTTC. Its translation is CASSLGTGALRGYTF.

This clonotype was detected ten times or more. The rearrangement uses TRBV12-3 or TRBV12-4 and TRBJ1-5; 9 bases line up with TRBD1. This CDR3 region has 13 residues. Trimming removed 6 bases from V and 5 bases from J; junction bases left unmatched: 2. The CDR3 coding sequence is TGTGCCAGCAGCCGGGACAGGGATCAGCCCCAGCATTTT. Its protein product is CASSRDRDQPQHF.

V gene TRBV28 combines with J gene TRBJ2-3; a weak D match, TRBD2 (5 bases). The CDR3 runs to 16 residues. The V and J ends lost 7 bases and 1 base respectively, with 18 bases between them. Germline-derived CDR1 and CDR2 are MDHEN and SYDVKM. CDR3 nucleotide sequence: TGTGCCAGCATGTCCCCCGCGGGCCCTCGCACAGATACGCAGTATTTT. This encodes CASMSPAGPRTDTQYF.

This clonotype was counted ten times or more. V usage is TRBV7-2 and J usage is TRBJ2-1, with D hard to call. The CDR3 totals 11 residues. Per germline, CDR1 SGHTA and CDR2 FQGNSA. V lost 2 bases and J lost 8, with 4 bases in between. This CDR3 reads CASSLLDEQFF. The CDR3 region has the DNA TGTGCCAGCAGCTTACTGGATGAGCAGTTCTTC. The whole variable domain, remainder taken from reference TRBV7-2 and TRBJ2-1, is GAGVSQSPSNKVTEKGKDVELRCDPISGHTALYWYRQSLGQGLEFLIYFQGNSAPDKSGLPSDRFSAERTGGSVSTLTIQRTQQEDSAVYLCASSLLDEQFFGPGTRLTVL.

There are many counts of this clonotype. The chain carries TRBV10-3 and TRBJ2-7; 7 bases are a match to TRBD2. The V gene's germline CDR1 is ENHRY and CDR2 SYGVKD. CDR3 length: 12 residues. V shed 6 bases and J 7 bases; nucleotides not matched to a gene: 6. DNA of the CDR3: TGTGCCATCAGGGGCCTTAGCGGGGAGCAGTACTTC. Amino acid sequence: CAIRGLSGEQYF.

This clonotype was observed a handful of times. This chain connects TRBV3-1 to TRBJ2-3; 11 nucleotides align to TRBD2. The CDR3 consists of 22 residues. J gave up 0 bases and V 2 bases, and 19 bases lay outside the gene matches. Germline V lookup: CDR1 LGHDT, CDR2 YNNKEL (reference sequence). The CDR3 coding sequence is TGTGCCAGCAGCCAACCCGGGACTAGCGGACTCCTGTCAACGTCTAGCACAGATACGCAGTATTTT. Protein sequence: CASSQPGTSGLLSTSSTDTQYF.

In this sample, this clonotype turned up many times. The CDR3 sequence is CSAVDRGSSPLHF. Written as DNA, the CDR3 is TGCAGTGCTGTCGACAGGGGGAGTTCACCCCTCCACTTT. The chain recombines TRBV20-1 with TRBJ1-6; TRBD1 matches 9 bases. Germline V lookup: CDR1 DFQATT, CDR2 SNEGSKA (reference sequence). The CDR3 consists of 13 residues. Trimming removed 5 bases from V and 9 bases from J; junction bases left unmatched: 5.

In its sample, this clonotype was seen many times. The chain links TRBV6-2 or TRBV6-3 to TRBJ1-5; the D is unclear. This CDR3 has 14 amino acids. The germline V gene encodes CDR1 MNHEY and CDR2 SVGEGT. Trimming stripped 7 bases from V and 1 base from J, with 11 bases between. CDR3 nucleotide sequence: TGTGCCAGCACGAGTTATTCGAGCAATCAGCCCCAGCATTTT. Translated, it gives CASTSYSSNQPQHF.

Concerning this clonotype: A much larger clonotype is one base distant, so this may be a read error. The chain recombines TRBV20-1 with TRBJ2-3; the match to TRBD2 covers 11 bases. J gave up 7 bases and V 0 bases, and 18 bases lay outside the gene matches. Germline V CDR1 and CDR2: DFQATT, SNEGSKA (reference sequence). The CDR3 loop spans 19 amino acids. CDR3 nucleotides: TGCAGTGCTAGAGATCGGTTAGCGGGGGGGCCTTTTTCATCATATACGCAGTATTTT. Its translation is CSARDRLAGGPFSSYTQYF.

This clonotype was counted ten times or more. The chain recombines TRBV7-2 with TRBJ2-5; D is possibly TRBD1 (5 bases). The germline V and J ends were trimmed by 2 bases and 4 bases, with 17 bases remaining between them. Germline lookup yields CDR1 SGHTA and CDR2 FQGNSA. The CDR3 runs to 16 residues. Here the CDR3 reads CASSLSRLGRGETQYF. CDR3 DNA sequence: TGTGCCAGCAGCTTAAGTCGTCTGGGGCGAGGAGAGACCCAGTACTTC.